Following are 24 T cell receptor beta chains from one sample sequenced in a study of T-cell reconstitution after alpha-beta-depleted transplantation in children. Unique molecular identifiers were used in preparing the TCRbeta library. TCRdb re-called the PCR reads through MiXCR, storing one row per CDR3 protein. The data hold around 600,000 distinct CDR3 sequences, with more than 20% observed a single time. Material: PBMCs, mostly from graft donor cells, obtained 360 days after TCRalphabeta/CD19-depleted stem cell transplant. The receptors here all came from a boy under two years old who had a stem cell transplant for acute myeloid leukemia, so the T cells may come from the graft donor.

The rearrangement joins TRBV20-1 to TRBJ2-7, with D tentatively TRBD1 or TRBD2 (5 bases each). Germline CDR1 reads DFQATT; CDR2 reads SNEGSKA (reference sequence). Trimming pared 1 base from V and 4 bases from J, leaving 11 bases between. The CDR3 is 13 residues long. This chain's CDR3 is CSARAPGTYEQYF. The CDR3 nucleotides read TGCAGTGCTAGAGCTCCGGGGACGTACGAGCAGTACTTC.

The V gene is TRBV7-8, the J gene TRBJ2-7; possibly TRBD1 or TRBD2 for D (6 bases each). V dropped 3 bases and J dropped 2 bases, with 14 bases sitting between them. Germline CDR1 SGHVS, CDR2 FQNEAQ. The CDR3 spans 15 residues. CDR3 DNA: TGTGCCAGCAGCTTGGGGGGCGTAGGGACCTACGAGCAGTACTTC. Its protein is CASSLGGVGTYEQYF.

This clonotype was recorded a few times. The CDR3 nucleotides read TGCAGCGCCGGGTCCAGTGAAAAACTGTTTTTT. This codes for CSAGSSEKLFF. The V call is TRBV29-1, the J call TRBJ1-4; D gene unclear. The V gene lost 7 bases and the J gene lost 7 bases, with 10 bases spanning the gap. This CDR3 contains 11 residues. Germline lookup yields CDR1 SQVTM and CDR2 ANQGSEA.

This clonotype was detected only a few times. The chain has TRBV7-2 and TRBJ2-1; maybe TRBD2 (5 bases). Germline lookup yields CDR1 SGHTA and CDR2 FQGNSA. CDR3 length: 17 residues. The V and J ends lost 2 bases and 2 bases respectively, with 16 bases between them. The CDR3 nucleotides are TGTGCCAGCAGCTTACGGACTCATCTGAGTGCCTACAATGAGCAGTTCTTC. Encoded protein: CASSLRTHLSAYNEQFF.

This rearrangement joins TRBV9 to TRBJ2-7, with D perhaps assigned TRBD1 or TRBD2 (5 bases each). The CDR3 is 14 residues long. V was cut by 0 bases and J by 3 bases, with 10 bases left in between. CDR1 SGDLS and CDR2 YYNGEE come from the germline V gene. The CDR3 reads CASSVGGDVYEQYF. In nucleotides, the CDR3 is TGTGCCAGCAGCGTAGGAGGGGACGTCTACGAGCAGTACTTC.

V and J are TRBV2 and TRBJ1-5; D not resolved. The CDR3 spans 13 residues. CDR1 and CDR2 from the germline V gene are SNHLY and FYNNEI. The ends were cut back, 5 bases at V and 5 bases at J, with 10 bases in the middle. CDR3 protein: CASSTTPYQPQHF. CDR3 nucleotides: TGTGCCAGCAGTACCACTCCCTATCAGCCCCAGCATTTT.

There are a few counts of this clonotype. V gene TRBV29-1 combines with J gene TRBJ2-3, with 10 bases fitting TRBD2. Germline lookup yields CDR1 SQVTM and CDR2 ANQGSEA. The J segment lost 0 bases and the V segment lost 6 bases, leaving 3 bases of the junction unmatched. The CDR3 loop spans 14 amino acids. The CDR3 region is CSVTSGLSTDTQYF. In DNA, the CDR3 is TGCAGCGTGACTAGCGGGCTCAGCACAGATACGCAGTATTTT.

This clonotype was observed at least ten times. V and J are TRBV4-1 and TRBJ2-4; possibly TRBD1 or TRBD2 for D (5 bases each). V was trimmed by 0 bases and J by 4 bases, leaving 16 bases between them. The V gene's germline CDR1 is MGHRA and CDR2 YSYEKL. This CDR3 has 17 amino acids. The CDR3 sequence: CASSQEGLRAGKNIQYF. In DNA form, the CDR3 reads TGCGCCAGCAGCCAAGAAGGGCTGAGGGCAGGGAAAAACATTCAGTACTTC.

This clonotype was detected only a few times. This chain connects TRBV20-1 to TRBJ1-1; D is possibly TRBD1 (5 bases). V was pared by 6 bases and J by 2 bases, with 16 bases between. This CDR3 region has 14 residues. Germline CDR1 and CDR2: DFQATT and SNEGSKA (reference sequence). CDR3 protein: CSAKVRVGNTEAFF. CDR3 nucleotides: TGCAGTGCCAAGGTCAGGGTTGGAAACACTGAAGCTTTCTTT.

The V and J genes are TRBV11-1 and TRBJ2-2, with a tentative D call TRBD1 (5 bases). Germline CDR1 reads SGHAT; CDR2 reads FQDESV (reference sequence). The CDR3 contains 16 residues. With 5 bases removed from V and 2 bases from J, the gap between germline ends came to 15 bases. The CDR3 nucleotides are TGTGCCAGCAGCGGGCAGCAGGGATTTAACACCGGGGAGCTGTTTTTT. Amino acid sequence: CASSGQQGFNTGELFF.

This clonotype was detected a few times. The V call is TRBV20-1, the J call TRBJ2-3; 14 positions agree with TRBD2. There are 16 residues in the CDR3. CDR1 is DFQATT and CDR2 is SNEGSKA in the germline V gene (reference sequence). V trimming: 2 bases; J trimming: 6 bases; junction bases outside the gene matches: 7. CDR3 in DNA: TGCAGTGCTAGACTGGGACTAGCGGGGGACATGGATACGCAGTATTTT. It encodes CSARLGLAGDMDTQYF.

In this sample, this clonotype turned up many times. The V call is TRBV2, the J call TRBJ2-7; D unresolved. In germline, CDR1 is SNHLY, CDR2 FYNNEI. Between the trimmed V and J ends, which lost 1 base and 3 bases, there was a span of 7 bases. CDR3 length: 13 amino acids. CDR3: CASSEGIGYEQYF. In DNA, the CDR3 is TGTGCCAGCAGTGAAGGTATAGGCTACGAGCAGTACTTC.

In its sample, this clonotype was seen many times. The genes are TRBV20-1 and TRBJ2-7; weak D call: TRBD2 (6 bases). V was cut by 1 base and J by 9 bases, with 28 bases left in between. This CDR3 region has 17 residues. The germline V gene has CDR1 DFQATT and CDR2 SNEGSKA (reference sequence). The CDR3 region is CSARVAGLRPWPAVQYV. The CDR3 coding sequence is TGCAGTGCTAGAGTCGCGGGGCTTCGTCCGTGGCCGGCAGTGCAGTACGTC.

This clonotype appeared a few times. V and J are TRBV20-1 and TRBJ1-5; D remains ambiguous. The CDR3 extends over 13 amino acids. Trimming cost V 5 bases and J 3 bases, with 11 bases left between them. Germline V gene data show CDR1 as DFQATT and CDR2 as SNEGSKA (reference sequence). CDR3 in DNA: TGCAGTGCTGCTGGACCGATCAATCAGCCCCAGCATTTT. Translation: CSAAGPINQPQHF.

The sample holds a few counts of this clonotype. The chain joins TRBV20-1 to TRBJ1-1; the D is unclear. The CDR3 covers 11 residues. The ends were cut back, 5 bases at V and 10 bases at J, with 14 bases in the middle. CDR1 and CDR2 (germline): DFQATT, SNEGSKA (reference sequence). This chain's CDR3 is CSAGEWLGAFF. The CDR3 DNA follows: TGCAGTGCTGGCGAGTGGTTGGGAGCTTTCTTT.

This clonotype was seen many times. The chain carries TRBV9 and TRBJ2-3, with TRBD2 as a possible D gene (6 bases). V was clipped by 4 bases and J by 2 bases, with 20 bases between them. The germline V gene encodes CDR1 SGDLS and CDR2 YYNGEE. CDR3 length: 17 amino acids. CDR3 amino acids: CASSRILPGLDTDTQYF. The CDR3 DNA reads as TGTGCCAGCAGCCGGATCCTTCCGGGACTCGACACAGATACGCAGTATTTT.

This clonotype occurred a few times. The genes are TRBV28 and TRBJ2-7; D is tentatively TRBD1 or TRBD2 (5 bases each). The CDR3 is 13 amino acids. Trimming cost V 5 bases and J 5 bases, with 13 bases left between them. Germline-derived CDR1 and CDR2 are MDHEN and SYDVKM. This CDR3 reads CASSGDGLNEQYV. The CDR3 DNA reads TGTGCCAGCAGTGGGGACGGGCTAAACGAGCAGTACGTC.

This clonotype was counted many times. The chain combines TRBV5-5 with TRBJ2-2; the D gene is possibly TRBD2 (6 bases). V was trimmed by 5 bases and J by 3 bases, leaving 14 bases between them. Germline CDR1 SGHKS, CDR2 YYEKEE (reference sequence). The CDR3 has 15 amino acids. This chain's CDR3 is CASSGLMGHTGELFF. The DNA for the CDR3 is TGTGCCAGCAGTGGACTAATGGGGCACACCGGGGAGCTGTTTTTT.

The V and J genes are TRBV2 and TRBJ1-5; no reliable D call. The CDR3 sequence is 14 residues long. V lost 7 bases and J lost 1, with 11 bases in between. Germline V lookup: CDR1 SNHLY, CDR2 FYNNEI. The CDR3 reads CASKKTESNQPQHF. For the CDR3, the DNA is TGTGCCAGCAAAAAAACAGAAAGCAATCAGCCCCAGCATTTT.

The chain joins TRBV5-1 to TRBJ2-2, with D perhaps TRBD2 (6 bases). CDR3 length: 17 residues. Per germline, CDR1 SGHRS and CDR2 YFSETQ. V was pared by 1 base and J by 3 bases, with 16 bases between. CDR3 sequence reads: CASSLNVAGGDTGELFF. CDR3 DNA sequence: TGCGCCAGCAGCTTGAACGTGGCAGGAGGGGACACCGGGGAGCTGTTTTTT.

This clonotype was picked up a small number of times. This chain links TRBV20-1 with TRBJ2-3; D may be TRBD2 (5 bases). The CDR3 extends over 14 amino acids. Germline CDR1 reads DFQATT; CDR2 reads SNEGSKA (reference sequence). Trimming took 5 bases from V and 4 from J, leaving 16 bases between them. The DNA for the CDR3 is TGCAGTGCTCTCGGGGTACCCGCGGCAGATACGCAGTATTTT. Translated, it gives CSALGVPAADTQYF.

The CDR3 here is CSASGGQGYFTYEQYV. The CDR3, as DNA: TGCAGTGCTAGTGGGGGACAGGGGTACTTCACCTACGAGCAGTACGTC. The chain has TRBV20-1 and TRBJ2-7; TRBD1 matches at 10 bases. The CDR3 length is 16 residues. The germline gives CDR1 DFQATT, CDR2 SNEGSKA (reference sequence). V gave up 3 bases and J gave up 2 bases; unmatched junction bases: 10.

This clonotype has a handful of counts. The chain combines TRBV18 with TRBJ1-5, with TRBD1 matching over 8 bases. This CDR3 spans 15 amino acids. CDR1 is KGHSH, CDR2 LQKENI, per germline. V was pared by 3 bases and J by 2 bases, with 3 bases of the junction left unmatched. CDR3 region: CASSPAGQGNQPQHF. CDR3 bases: TGTGCCAGCTCACCGGCGGGACAGGGCAATCAGCCCCAGCATTTT.

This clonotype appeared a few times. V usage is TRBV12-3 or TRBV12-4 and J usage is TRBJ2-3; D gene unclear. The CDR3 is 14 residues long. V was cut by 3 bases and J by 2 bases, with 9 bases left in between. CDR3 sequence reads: CASSFSRPTDTQYF. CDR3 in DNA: TGTGCCAGCAGTTTCTCACGGCCCACAGATACGCAGTATTTT.